The rows below give T cell receptor beta chains drawn from one sample of a study of beta chain features in type 1 diabetes. Here immunoSEQ multiplex PCR was the method, and the copy in TCRdb shows in-frame clones only, minus some. This sample has about 290,000 clones, with roughly 8% found just once. Sample: central memory CD4+ T cells from blood. Source of these receptors: a woman between 18 and 30 years old in good health. Both conserved end residues are part of each CDR3. A D gene is named only where the DNA matches it firmly. Not all rows give a size; the values are once, few, many and, for expanded clones, a class.

j_call clone_size v_call d_call cdr3_aa cdr3_nt
TRBJ2-3 few TRBV7-3 - CASSPARETDTQYF TGTGCCAGCAGCCCAGCCAGGGAAACAGATACGCAGTATTTT
TRBJ2-5 few TRBV11-2 - CASGRRQETQYF TGTGCCAGCGGGCGGAGACAAGAGACCCAGTACTTC
TRBJ1-2 many TRBV5-1 TRBD1 CASSPQGAGGYTF TGCGCCAGCAGCCCACAGGGGGCGGGCGGCTACACCTTC
TRBJ1-1 - TRBV5-1 - CASSLAGAQTEAFF TGCGCCAGCAGCTTGGCCGGGGCCCAGACTGAAGCTTTCTTT
TRBJ1-5 - TRBV14 TRBD1 CASSLKNRDRNSNQPQHF TGTGCCAGCAGCCTCAAAAACCGGGACAGAAATAGCAATCAGCCCCAGCATTTT
TRBJ2-1 - TRBV5-4 - CASRFDPVNEQFF TGTGCCAGCAGATTCGACCCAGTAAATGAGCAGTTCTTC
TRBJ2-2 few TRBV5-1 - CASSLHPRAATGELFF TGCGCCAGCAGCCTACACCCCCGGGCAGCCACCGGGGAGCTGTTTTTT
TRBJ1-1 - TRBV14 - CASSQQSNTEAFF TGTGCCAGCAGCCAACAGAGTAACACTGAAGCTTTCTTT
TRBJ2-5 few TRBV7-9 - CASSLDSLKETQYF TGTGCCAGCAGCTTAGATTCGCTCAAAGAGACCCAGTACTTC
TRBJ1-1 - TRBV7-9 - CASSLQAMGTEAFF TGTGCCAGCAGTTTACAGGCGATGGGCACTGAAGCTTTCTTT
TRBJ1-5 - TRBV6-1 - CASSRQVDSNQPQHF TGTGCCAGCAGTCGACAGGTAGATAGCAATCAGCCCCAGCATTTT
TRBJ2-2 - TRBV6-5 - CASSLPQDRELFF TGTGCCAGCAGTTTACCACAGGACCGGGAGCTGTTTTTT
TRBJ2-2 few TRBV29-1 TRBD2 CSVESGENTGELFF TGCAGCGTGGAGAGCGGGGAGAACACCGGGGAGCTGTTTTTT
TRBJ1-1 - TRBV18 TRBD1 CASSPRTGEEAFF TGTGCCAGCTCACCACGGACAGGGGAGGAGGCTTTCTTT
TRBJ2-1 - TRBV4-2 - CASSQALGGSGSYNEQFF TGTGCCAGCAGCCAAGCCCTAGGGGGATCGGGAAGCTACAATGAGCAGTTCTTC
TRBJ2-1 few TRBV6-6 TRBD1 CASSSGQGAYNEQFF TGTGCCAGCAGCTCAGGACAGGGGGCGTACAATGAGCAGTTCTTC
TRBJ2-1 few TRBV7-8 TRBD2 CASRLAGVEYYNEQFF TGTGCCAGCAGGTTAGCGGGAGTCGAATACTACAATGAGCAGTTCTTC
TRBJ1-1 few TRBV7-9 TRBD1 CASSSPPGTGTMNTEAFF TGTGCCAGCAGCTCCCCCCCTGGGACAGGGACCATGAACACTGAAGCTTTCTTT
TRBJ2-3 few TRBV5-5 TRBD2 CASSWGLAGAADTQYF TGTGCCAGCAGCTGGGGACTAGCGGGGGCAGCAGATACGCAGTATTTT
TRBJ1-1 few TRBV7-9 - CASSRQPGGTEAFF TGTGCCAGCAGCCGACAACCCGGAGGGACTGAAGCTTTCTTT
TRBJ1-1 few TRBV27 TRBD1 CASSYSGTEPYSNTEAFF TGTGCCAGCAGTTACTCCGGGACAGAACCCTACTCGAACACTGAAGCTTTCTTT
TRBJ2-3 few TRBV11-3 TRBD2 CASSPTSGARDTQYF TGTGCCAGCAGCCCAACTAGCGGCGCGAGGGATACGCAGTATTTT
TRBJ1-4 few TRBV7-9 - CASSLDAGREKLFF TGTGCCAGCAGCTTAGATGCAGGGAGGGAAAAACTGTTTTTT
TRBJ1-6 - TRBV4-1 - CASSQEKGGSSYNSPLHF TGCGCCAGCAGCCAAGAGAAGGGGGGGAGCTCCTATAATTCACCCCTCCACTTT
TRBJ1-3 many TRBV4-3 - CASSQVYGSGNTIYF TGCGCCAGCAGCCAAGTGTATGGCTCTGGAAACACCATATATTTT
TRBJ1-2 - TRBV2 - CASSESVSSGYTF TGTGCCAGCAGTGAATCGGTATCCTCTGGCTACACCTTC
TRBJ1-2 - TRBV19 - CASTDSPGWGYTF TGTGCCAGTACGGACAGCCCTGGATGGGGCTACACCTTC
TRBJ2-7 few TRBV11-3 TRBD1 CASSSASTGGYEQYF TGTGCCAGCAGCTCCGCTTCGACAGGGGGCTACGAGCAGTACTTC
TRBJ2-6 few TRBV5-1 TRBD1 CASSYDNRGWANVLTF TGCGCCAGCAGCTACGACAACAGGGGCTGGGCCAACGTCCTGACTTTC
TRBJ2-2 - TRBV6-5 - CASMGADTGELFF TGTGCCAGCATGGGGGCTGATACCGGGGAGCTGTTTTTT
TRBJ2-5 - TRBV25-1 - CASRNTGFTSTQYF TGTGCCAGCAGGAATACAGGGTTTACCTCGACCCAGTACTTC
TRBJ1-1 few TRBV11-2 TRBD1 CASSLAGQGMPNTEAFF TGTGCCAGCAGCTTAGCGGGACAGGGAATGCCGAACACTGAAGCTTTCTTT
TRBJ2-5 - TRBV7-9 - CASSHAQLGGTQYF TGTGCCAGCAGCCACGCTCAGCTCGGTGGGACCCAGTACTTC
TRBJ2-6 - TRBV18 - CASSHGLSGANVLTF TGTGCCAGCTCTCATGGCCTCTCTGGGGCCAACGTCCTGACTTTC
TRBJ2-5 few TRBV21-1 - CASSKGAEQETQYF TGTGCCAGCAGCAAAGGGGCGGAACAAGAGACCCAGTACTTC
TRBJ2-3 - TRBV4-2 TRBD1 CASSPLPGTGSTDTQYF TGTGCCAGCAGCCCCCTACCCGGGACAGGGAGCACAGATACGCAGTATTTT
TRBJ1-5 few TRBV5-1 - CASSTGTQDQPQHF TGCGCCAGCAGCACCGGGACACAAGATCAGCCCCAGCATTTT
TRBJ1-5 - TRBV6-1 - CASSEGDSQSGNQPQHF TGTGCCAGCAGTGAGGGGGACTCCCAGTCGGGCAATCAGCCCCAGCATTTT
TRBJ1-4 many TRBV28 TRBD1 CASHDTGAAREKLFF TGTGCCAGCCACGATACAGGGGCGGCTAGAGAAAAACTGTTTTTT
TRBJ1-2 few TRBV9 TRBD1 CASSPQLTGGAYGYTF TGTGCCAGCAGCCCCCAGTTGACAGGGGGCGCTTATGGCTACACCTTC
TRBJ1-4 few TRBV5-8 - CASSPKGQGTNEKLFF TGTGCCAGCAGCCCGAAGGGTCAGGGCACTAATGAAAAACTGTTTTTT
TRBJ1-4 few TRBV5-8 TRBD1 CASSPRQGAYDEKLFF TGTGCCAGCAGCCCTCGACAGGGGGCCTACGATGAAAAACTGTTTTTT
TRBJ1-5 many TRBV28 - CASSLQQLNQPQHF TGTGCCAGCAGTTTACAACAGCTTAATCAGCCCCAGCATTTT
TRBJ1-6 many TRBV7-9 - CASSLSSSPLHF TGTGCCAGCAGCTTATCGTCTTCACCCCTCCACTTT
TRBJ2-5 - TRBV4-3 TRBD2 CASSPRLAGEGAGETQYF TGCGCCAGCAGCCCCCGACTAGCGGGAGAAGGGGCTGGAGAGACCCAGTACTTC
TRBJ1-4 - TRBV29-1 - CSVRPGGESEKLFF TGCAGCGTTCGTCCCGGGGGGGAAAGTGAAAAACTGTTTTTT
TRBJ2-7 - TRBV9 - CASSPRTDPLGEQYF TGTGCCAGCAGCCCACGGACAGACCCTTTAGGCGAGCAGTACTTC
TRBJ2-1 - TRBV18 TRBD1 CASSPWTGTYNEQFF TGTGCCAGCTCACCATGGACAGGGACCTACAATGAGCAGTTCTTC
TRBJ1-5 - TRBV5-6 - CASSLRQLGNQPQHF TGTGCCAGCAGCTTGCGACAGCTGGGCAATCAGCCCCAGCATTTT